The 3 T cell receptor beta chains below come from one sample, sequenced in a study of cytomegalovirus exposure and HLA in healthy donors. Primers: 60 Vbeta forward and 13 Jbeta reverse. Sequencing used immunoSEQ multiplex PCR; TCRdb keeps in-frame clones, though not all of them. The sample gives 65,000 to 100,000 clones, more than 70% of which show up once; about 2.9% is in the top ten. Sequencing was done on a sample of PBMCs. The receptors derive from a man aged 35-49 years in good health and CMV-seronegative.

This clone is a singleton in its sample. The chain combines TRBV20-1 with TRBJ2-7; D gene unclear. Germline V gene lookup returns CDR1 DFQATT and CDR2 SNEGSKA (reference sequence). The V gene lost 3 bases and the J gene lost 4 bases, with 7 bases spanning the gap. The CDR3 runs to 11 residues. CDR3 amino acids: CSARSFYEQYF. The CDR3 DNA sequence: TGCAGTGCTAGGTCGTTTTACGAGCAGTACTTC.

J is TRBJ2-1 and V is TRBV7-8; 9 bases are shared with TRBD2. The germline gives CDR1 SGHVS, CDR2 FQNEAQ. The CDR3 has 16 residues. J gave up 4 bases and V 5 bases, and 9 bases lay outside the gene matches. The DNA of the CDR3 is TGTGCCAGCAGCCAAAGGTTGACTAGCGGTTACAATGAGCAGTTCTTC. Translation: CASSQRLTSGYNEQFF.

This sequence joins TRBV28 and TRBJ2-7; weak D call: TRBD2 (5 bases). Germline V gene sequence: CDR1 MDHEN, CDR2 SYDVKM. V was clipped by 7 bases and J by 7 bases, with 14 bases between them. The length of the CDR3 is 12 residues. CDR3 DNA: TGTGCCAGCACCCGGGATCGTAAAGAGCAGTACTTC. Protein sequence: CASTRDRKEQYF.